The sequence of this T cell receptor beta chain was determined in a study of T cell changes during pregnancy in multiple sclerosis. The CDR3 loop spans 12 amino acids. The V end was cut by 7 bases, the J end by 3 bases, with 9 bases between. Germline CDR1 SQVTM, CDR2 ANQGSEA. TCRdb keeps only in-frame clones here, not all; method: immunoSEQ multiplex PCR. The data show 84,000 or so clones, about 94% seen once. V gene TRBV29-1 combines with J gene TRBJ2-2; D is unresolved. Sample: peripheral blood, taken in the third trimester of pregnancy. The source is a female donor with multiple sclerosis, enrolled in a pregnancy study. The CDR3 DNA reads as TGCAGCGGACTCTCTGACACCGGGGAGCTGTTTTTT. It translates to CSGLSDTGELFF.